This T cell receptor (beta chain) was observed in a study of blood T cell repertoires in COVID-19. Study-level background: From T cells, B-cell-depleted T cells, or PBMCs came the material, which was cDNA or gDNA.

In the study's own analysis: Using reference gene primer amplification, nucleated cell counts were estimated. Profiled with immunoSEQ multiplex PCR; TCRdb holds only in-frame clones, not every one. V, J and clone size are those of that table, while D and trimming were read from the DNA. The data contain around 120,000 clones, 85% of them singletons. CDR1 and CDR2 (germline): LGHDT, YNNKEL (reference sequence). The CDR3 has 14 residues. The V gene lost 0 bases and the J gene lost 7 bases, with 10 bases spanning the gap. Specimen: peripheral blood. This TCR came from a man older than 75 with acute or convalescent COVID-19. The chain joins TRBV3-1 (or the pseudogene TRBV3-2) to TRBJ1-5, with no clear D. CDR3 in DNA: TGTGCCAGCAGCCAAGATCGACGGGTCCAGCCCCAGCATTTT. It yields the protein CASSQDRRVQPQHF.